The text below deals with one TCR beta chain. The antigen is not known. Samples of blood were obtained at baseline, on cycle 4 day 1, and on cycle 7 day 1. Assay used: immunoSEQ multiplex PCR; TCRdb lists only in-frame clones, some missing. The sample holds around 75,000 clones; around 89% are singletons and the top ten take more than 8.5%. The data stem from a study of OX40 agonist ivuxolimab in advanced cancers. Study information: Hepatocellular carcinoma, melanoma, renal cell or head and neck cancer occurred in dose-escalation patients.

Overall study results and limits: What antigens the expanded peripheral T cells recognized was never established.

CDR1 and CDR2 from the germline V gene are KGHSH and LQKENI. Trimming shortened V by 0 bases and J by 3 bases, and 16 bases separated the two germline ends. This CDR3 contains 17 residues. The TCR comes from an adult with an advanced solid tumor such as melanoma, head and neck, liver or kidney cancer. The chain links TRBV18 to TRBJ2-3, with D perhaps TRBD2 (7 bases). The material was CD4+ or CD8+ T cells sorted from blood, obtained in a trial of the OX40 agonist ivuxolimab. Here the CDR3 reads CASSPPGGARLTDTQYF. The CDR3 DNA follows: TGTGCCAGCTCACCACCGGGGGGGGCGAGGCTAACAGATACGCAGTATTTT.